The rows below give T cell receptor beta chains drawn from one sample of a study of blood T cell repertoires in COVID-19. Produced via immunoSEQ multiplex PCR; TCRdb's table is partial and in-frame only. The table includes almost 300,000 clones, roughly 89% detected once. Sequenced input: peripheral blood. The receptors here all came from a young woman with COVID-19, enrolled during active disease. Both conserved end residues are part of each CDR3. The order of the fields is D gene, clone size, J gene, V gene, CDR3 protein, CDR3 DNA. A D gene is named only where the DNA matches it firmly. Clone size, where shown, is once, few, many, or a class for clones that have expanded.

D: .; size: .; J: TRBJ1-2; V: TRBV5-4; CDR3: CASSQQGRLNYGYTF; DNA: TGTGCCAGCAGCCAACAGGGAAGGCTTAACTATGGCTACACCTTC
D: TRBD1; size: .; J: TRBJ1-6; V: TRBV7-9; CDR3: CASSFPSTGSSYNSPLHF; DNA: TGTGCCAGCAGCTTCCCATCGACAGGGAGCTCCTATAATTCACCCCTCCACTTT
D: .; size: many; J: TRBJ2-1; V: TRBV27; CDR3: CASSLLDEQFF; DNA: TGTGCCAGCAGTTTATTAGATGAGCAGTTCTTC
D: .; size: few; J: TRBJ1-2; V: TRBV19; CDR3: CASTPSGGYGYTF; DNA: TGTGCCAGTACCCCTTCCGGGGGCTATGGCTACACCTTC
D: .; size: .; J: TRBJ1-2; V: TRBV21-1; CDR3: CASSDRSYGYTF; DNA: TGTGCCAGCAGCGACAGATCTTATGGCTACACCTTC
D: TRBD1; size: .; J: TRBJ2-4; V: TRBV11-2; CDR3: CASSLGQGQGLNIQYF; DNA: TGTGCCAGCAGCTTGGGACAGGGGCAGGGGTTGAACATTCAGTACTTC
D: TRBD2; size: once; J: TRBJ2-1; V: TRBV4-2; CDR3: CASSQERDSGGADNEQFF; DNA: TGTGCCAGCAGCCAAGAGAGAGATAGCGGGGGGGCGGACAATGAGCAGTTCTTC
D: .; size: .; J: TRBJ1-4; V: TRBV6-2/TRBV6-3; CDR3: CASSLAKKLFF; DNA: TGTGCCAGCAGTTTGGCCAAAAAACTGTTTTTT
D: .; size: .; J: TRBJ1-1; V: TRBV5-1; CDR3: CASSPDRRTEAFF; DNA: TGCGCCAGCAGCCCGGACAGAAGAACTGAAGCTTTCTTT
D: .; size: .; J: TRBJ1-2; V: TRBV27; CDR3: CASSLNSRKVYGYTF; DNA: TGTGCCAGCAGTTTAAACAGTAGAAAAGTCTATGGCTACACCTTC
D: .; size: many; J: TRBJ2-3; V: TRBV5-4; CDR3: CASSPTTDSDTQYF; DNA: TGTGCCAGCAGCCCCACGACAGATTCAGATACGCAGTATTTT
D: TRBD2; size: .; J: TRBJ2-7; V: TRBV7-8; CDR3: CASSYSRTSGERYEQYF; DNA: TGTGCCAGCAGTTATTCCCGGACTAGCGGGGAGAGATACGAGCAGTACTTC
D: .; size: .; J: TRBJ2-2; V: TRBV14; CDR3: CASSQNRPNTGELFF; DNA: TGTGCCAGCAGCCAAAACAGGCCGAACACCGGGGAGCTGTTTTTT
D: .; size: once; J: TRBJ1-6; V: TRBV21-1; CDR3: CASSSGTPNSPLHF; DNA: TGTGCCAGCAGCTCCGGGACACCTAATTCACCCCTCCACTTT
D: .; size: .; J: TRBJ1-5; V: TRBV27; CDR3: CASSQPTYGGNQPQHF; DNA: TGTGCCAGCAGCCAACCAACCTATGGAGGGAATCAGCCCCAGCATTTT
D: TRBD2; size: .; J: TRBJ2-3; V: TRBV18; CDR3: CASSPGRGGADTQYF; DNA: TGTGCCAGCTCCCCCGGGCGGGGGGGCGCGGATACGCAGTATTTT
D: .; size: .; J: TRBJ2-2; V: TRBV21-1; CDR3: CASSKFRRNPGELFF; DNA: TGTGCCAGCAGCAAATTTAGGAGGAATCCCGGGGAGCTGTTTTTT
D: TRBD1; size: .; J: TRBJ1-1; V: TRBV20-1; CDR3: CSASFQGVRPVTEAFF; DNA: TGCAGTGCTAGTTTCCAGGGGGTGCGCCCGGTCACTGAAGCTTTCTTT
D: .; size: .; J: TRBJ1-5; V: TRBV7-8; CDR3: CASSLEPGANQPQHF; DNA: TGTGCCAGCAGCTTAGAACCAGGGGCCAATCAGCCCCAGCATTTT
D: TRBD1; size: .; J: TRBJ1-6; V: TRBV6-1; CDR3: CASSEAFTGGNSPLHF; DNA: TGTGCCAGCAGTGAAGCTTTCACAGGGGGAAACTCACCCCTCCACTTT
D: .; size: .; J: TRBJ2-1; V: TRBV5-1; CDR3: CASSFYGRAGEQFF; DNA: TGCGCCAGCAGCTTCTACGGTAGGGCGGGTGAGCAGTTCTTC
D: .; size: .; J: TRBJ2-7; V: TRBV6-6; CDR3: CASSLDSYEQYF; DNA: TGTGCCAGCAGTCTGGACAGCTACGAGCAGTACTTC
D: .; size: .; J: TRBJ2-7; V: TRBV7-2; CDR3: CASSLGTFSSYEQYF; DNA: TGTGCCAGCAGCTTAGGGACTTTTAGCTCCTACGAGCAGTACTTC
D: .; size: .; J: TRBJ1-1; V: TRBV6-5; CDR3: CASTSGGITEAFF; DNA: TGTGCCAGCACCAGCGGGGGGATAACTGAAGCTTTCTTT
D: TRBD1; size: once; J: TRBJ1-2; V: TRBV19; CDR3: CASSPGTGPNYGYTF; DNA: TGTGCCAGTAGTCCAGGGACAGGGCCTAACTATGGCTACACCTTC
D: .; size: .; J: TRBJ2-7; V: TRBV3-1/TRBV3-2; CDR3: CASSHYSYSYEQYF; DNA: TGTGCCAGCAGCCACTACTCCTACTCCTACGAGCAGTACTTC
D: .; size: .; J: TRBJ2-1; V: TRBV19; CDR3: CASSLASYNEQFF; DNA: TGTGCCAGTAGCCTAGCCTCCTACAATGAGCAGTTCTTC
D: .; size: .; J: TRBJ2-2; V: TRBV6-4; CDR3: CASRRGASLGELFF; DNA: TGTGCCAGCAGACGGGGGGCCTCTCTCGGGGAGCTGTTTTTT
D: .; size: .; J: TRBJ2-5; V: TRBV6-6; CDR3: CASSYSLERGTQYF; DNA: TGTGCCAGCAGTTACTCGCTAGAGCGAGGGACCCAGTACTTC
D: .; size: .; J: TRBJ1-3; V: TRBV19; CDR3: CASSTTDSGNTIYF; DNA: TGTGCCAGTAGTACTACAGATTCCGGAAACACCATATATTTT
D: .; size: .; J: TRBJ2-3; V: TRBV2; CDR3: CASSESVSRGDTQYF; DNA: TGTGCCAGCAGTGAATCGGTTAGCCGGGGGGATACGCAGTATTTT
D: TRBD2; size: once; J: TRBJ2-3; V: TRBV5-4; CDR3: CAASGIFGTDTQYF; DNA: TGTGCCGCTAGCGGGATCTTTGGAACAGATACGCAGTATTTT
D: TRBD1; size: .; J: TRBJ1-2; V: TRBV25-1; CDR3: CATRDRVNYGYTF; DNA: TGTGCCACCCGGGACAGGGTGAACTATGGCTACACCTTC
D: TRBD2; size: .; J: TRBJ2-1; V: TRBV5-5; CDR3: CASSPRGDSYNEQFF; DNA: TGTGCCAGCAGCCCCCGGGGGGATTCCTACAATGAGCAGTTCTTC
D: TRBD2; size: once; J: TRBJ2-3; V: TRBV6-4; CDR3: CASSLGGSGGTDTQYF; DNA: TGTGCCAGCAGTCTCGGGGGGTCCGGGGGCACAGATACGCAGTATTTT
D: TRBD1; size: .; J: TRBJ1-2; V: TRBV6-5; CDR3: CASTPGQGHYGYTF; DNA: TGTGCCAGCACCCCGGGACAGGGACACTATGGCTACACCTTC
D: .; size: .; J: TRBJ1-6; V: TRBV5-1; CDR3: CASSSDSFYNSPLHF; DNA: TGCGCCAGCAGCTCCGACAGTTTCTATAATTCACCCCTCCACTTT
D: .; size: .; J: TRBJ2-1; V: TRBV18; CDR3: CASSPRGDFYNEQFF; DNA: TGTGCCAGCTCACCCAGGGGGGATTTTTACAATGAGCAGTTCTTC
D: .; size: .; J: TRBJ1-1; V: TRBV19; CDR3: CASSIAPGGLDTEAFF; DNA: TGTGCCAGTAGTATAGCCCCCGGGGGGTTGGACACTGAAGCTTTCTTT
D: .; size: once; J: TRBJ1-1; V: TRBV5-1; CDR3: CASSFLGPMNTEAFF; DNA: TGCGCCAGCAGCTTTCTGGGCCCTATGAACACTGAAGCTTTCTTT
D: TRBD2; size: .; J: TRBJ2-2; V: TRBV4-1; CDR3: CASSPPGAGGHTGELFF; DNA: TGCGCCAGCAGCCCACCGGGGGCGGGGGGGCACACCGGGGAGCTGTTTTTT
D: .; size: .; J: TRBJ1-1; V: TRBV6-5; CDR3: CASRGLWQAFF; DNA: TGTGCCAGCAGAGGACTATGGCAAGCTTTCTTT